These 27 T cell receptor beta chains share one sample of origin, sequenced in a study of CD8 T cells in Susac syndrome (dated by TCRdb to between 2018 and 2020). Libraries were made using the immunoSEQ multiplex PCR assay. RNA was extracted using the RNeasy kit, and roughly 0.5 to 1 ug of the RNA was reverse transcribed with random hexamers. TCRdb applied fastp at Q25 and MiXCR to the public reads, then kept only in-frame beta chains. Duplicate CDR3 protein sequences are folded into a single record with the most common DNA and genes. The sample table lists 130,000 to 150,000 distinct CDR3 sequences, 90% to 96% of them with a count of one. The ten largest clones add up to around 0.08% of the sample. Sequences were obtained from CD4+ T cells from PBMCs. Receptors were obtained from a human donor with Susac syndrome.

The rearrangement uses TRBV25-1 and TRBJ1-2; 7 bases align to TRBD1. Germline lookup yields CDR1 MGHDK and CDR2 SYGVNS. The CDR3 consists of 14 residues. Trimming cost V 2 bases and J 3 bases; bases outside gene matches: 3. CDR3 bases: TGTGCCAGCAGTGAAGCTGGACAGGACTATGGCTACACCTTC. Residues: CASSEAGQDYGYTF.

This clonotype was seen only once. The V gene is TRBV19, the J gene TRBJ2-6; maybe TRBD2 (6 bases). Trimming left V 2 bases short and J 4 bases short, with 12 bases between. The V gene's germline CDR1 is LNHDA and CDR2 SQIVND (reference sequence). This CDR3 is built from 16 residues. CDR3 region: CASSISGVSGANVLTF. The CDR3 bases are TGTGCCAGTAGTATATCGGGAGTCTCCGGGGCCAACGTCCTGACTTTC.

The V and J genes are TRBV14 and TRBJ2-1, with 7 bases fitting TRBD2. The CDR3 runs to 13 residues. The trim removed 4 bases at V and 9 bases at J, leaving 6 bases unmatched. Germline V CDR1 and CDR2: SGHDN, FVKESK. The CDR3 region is CASSRGLFAEQFF. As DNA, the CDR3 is TGTGCCAGCAGCCGGGGACTATTTGCTGAGCAGTTCTTC.

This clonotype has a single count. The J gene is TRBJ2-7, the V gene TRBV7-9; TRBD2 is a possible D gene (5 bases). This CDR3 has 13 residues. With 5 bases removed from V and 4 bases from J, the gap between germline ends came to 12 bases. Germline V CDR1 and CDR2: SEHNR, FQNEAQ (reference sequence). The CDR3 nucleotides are TGTGCCAGCAGCCCGGACGGGAAATACGAGCAGTACTTC. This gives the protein CASSPDGKYEQYF.

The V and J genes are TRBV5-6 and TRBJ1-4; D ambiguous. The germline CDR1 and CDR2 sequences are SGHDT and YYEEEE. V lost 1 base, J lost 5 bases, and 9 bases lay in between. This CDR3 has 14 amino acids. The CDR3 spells CASSLRTGNEKLFF. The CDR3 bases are TGTGCCAGCAGCTTGCGGACGGGAAATGAAAAACTGTTTTTT.

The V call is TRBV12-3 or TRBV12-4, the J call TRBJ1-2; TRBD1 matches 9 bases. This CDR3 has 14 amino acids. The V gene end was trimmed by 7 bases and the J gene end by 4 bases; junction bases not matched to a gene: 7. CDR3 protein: CASTLRDRVYGYTF. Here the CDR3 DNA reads TGTGCCAGCACCCTCCGGGACAGGGTCTATGGCTACACCTTC.

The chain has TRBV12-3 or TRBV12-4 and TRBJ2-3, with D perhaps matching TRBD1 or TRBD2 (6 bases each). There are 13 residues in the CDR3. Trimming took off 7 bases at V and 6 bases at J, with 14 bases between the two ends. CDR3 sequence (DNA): TGTGCCAGCATGGCAGGAGGGGGGGATACGCAGTATTTT. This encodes CASMAGGGDTQYF.

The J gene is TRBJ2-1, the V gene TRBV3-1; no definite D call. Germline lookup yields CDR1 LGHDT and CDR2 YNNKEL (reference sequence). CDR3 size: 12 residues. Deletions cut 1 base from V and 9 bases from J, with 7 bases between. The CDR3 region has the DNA TGTGCCAGCAGCCAAGCCCAGCTTGAGCAGTTCTTC. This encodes CASSQAQLEQFF.

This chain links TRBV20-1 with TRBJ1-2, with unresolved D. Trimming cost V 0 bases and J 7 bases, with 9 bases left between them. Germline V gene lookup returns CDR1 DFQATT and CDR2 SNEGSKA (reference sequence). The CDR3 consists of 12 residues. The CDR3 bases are TGCAGTGCTAGAGACAGAGAGGCTGGCTACACCTTC. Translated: CSARDREAGYTF.

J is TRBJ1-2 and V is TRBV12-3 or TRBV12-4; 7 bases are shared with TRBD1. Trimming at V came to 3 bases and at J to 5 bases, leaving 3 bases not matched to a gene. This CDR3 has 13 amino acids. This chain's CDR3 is CASSFDRAYGYTF. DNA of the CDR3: TGTGCCAGCAGTTTTGACAGGGCGTATGGCTACACCTTC.

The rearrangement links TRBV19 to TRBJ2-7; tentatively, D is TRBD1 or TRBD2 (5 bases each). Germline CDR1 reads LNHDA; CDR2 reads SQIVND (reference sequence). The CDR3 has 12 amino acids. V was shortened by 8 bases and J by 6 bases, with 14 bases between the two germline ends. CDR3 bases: TGTGCCAGTCGGCACCCTGGGGGCGAGCAGTACTTC. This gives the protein CASRHPGGEQYF.

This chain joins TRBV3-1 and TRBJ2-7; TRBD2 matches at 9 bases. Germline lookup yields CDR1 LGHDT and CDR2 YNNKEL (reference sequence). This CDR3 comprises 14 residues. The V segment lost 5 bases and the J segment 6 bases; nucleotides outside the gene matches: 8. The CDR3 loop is CASSYGTSLVEQYF. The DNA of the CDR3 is TGTGCCAGCAGCTACGGGACTAGCTTGGTCGAGCAGTACTTC.

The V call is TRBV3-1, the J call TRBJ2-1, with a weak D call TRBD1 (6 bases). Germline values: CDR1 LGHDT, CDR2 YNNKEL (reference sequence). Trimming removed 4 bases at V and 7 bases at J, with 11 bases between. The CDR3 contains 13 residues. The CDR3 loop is CASSLTQGNEQFF. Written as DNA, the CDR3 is TGTGCCAGCAGCCTAACTCAGGGGAATGAGCAGTTCTTC.

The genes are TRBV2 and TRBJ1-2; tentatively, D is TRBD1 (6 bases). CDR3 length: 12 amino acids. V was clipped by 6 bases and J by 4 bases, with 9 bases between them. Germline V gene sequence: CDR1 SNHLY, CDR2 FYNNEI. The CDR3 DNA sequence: TGTGCCAGCAGGACGGACAGCTATGGCTACACCTTC. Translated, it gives CASRTDSYGYTF.

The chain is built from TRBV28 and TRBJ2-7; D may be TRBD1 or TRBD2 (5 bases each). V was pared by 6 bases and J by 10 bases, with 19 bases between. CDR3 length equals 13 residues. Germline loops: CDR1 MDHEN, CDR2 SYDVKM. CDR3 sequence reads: CASSLDGLGDQYF. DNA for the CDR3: TGTGCCAGCAGCCTGGACGGATTGGGGGACCAGTACTTC.

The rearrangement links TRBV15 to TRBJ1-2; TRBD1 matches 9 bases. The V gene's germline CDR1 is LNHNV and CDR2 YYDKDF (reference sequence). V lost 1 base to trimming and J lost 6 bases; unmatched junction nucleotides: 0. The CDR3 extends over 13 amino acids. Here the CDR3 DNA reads TGTGCCACCAGCAGAGGGACAGGGGATGGCTACACCTTC. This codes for CATSRGTGDGYTF.

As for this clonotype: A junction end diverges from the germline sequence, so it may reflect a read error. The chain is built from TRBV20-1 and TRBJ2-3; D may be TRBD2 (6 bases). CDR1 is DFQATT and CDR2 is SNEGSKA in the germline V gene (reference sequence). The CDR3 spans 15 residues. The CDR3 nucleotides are TGCGGTGCTCGAGGGGTTAGCGGATACACAAATACGCAGTATTTT. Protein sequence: CGARGVSGYTNTQYF.

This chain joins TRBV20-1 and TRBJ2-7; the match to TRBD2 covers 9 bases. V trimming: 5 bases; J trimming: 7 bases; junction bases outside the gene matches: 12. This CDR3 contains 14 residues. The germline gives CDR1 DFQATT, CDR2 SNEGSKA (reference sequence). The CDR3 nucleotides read TGCAGTGCTCCCGGGGCGGGGGGGCTGCAAGAGCAGTACTTC. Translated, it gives CSAPGAGGLQEQYF.

This CDR3 reads CSARGQGLYSYEQYF. Written as DNA, the CDR3 is TGCAGTGCTAGAGGGCAGGGTCTTTATTCCTACGAGCAGTACTTC. The chain combines TRBV20-1 with TRBJ2-7; weak D call: TRBD1 (5 bases). The CDR3 spans 15 residues. The V and J ends lost 1 base and 1 base respectively, with 14 bases between them. Germline V gene sequence: CDR1 DFQATT, CDR2 SNEGSKA (reference sequence).

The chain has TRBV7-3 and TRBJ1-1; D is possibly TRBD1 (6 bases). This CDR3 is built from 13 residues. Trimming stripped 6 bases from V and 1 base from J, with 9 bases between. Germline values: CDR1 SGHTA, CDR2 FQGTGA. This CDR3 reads CASRGGQNTEAFF. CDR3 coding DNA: TGTGCCAGCAGAGGGGGACAGAACACTGAAGCTTTCTTT.

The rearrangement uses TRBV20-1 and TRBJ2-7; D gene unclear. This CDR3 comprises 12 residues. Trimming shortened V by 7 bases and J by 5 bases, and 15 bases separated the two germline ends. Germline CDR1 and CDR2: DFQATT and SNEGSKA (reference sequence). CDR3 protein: CSGSGPWDEQYF. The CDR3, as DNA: TGCAGTGGTTCGGGCCCTTGGGACGAGCAGTACTTC.

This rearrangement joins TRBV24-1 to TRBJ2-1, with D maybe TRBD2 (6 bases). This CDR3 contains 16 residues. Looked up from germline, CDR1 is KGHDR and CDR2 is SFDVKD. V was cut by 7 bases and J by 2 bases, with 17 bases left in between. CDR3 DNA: TGTGCCACCAGCGATCCGCGGGACGCTACCTACAATGAGCAGTTCTTC. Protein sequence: CATSDPRDATYNEQFF.

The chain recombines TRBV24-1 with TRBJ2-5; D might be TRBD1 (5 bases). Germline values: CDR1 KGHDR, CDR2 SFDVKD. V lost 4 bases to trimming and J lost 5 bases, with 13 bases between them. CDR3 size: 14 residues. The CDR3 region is CATSEARDVETQYF. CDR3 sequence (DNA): TGTGCCACCAGTGAAGCCAGGGATGTGGAGACCCAGTACTTC.

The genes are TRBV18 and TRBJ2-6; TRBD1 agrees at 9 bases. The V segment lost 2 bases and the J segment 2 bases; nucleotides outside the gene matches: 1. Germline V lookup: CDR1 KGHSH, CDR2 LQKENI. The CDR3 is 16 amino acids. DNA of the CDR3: TGTGCCAGCTCACCAGGGGACAGGGCTGGGGCCAACGTCCTGACTTTC. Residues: CASSPGDRAGANVLTF.

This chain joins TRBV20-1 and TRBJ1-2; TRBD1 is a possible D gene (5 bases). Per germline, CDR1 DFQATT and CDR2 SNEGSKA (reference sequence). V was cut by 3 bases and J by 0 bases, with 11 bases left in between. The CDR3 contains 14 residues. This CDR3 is CSARGGAANYGYTF. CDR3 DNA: TGCAGTGCTAGGGGCGGGGCGGCTAACTATGGCTACACCTTC.

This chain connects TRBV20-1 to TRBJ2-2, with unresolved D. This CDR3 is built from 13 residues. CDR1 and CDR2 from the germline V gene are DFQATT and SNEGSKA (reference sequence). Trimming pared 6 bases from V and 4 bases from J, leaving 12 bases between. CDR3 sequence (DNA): TGCAGTGCACTTATTAGGGCCACCGGGGAGCTGTTTTTT. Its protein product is CSALIRATGELFF.

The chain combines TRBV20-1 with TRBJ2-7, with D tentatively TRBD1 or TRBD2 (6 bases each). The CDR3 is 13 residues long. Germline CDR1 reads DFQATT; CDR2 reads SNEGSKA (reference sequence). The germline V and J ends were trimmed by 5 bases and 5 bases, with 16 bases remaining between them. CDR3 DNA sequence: TGCAGTGCTCCTAGGGGGAGGAGCAACGAGCAGTACTTC. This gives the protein CSAPRGRSNEQYF.